This entry is about one T cell receptor beta chain. Via MiXCR, TCRdb re-called the reads, giving one row per CDR3 protein. The sample contains roughly 180,000 distinct CDR3 sequences, 17% of which appear only once. This record comes from a study of T cell repertoires in cytomegalovirus infection. Study-wide background: From public TCR beta signatures came an indication of both CMV infection and matching HLA type.

The germline gives CDR1 SEHNR, CDR2 FQNEAQ (reference sequence). The CDR3 has 17 amino acids. The V end lost 4 bases, the J end lost 0 bases, and 18 bases lay between the germline ends. The sequence was collected from a human donor in good health (CMV status not recorded). Some clones in this sample may be carry-over from other donors' samples. The gene calls are TRBV7-9 and TRBJ1-1; the D is unclear. Source material: CD8+ T cells from PBMCs. The chain's CDR3 is CASSSAGSGVMNTEAFF. DNA of the CDR3: TGTGCCAGCAGCTCCGCAGGCAGCGGAGTAATGAACACTGAAGCTTTCTTT.